The present TCR beta chain was sequenced within a study of Ad26.COV2.S vaccination and SARS-CoV-2 variants. TCRdb keeps only in-frame clones here, not all; method: immunoSEQ multiplex PCR. The sample shows about 680,000 clones, approximately 88% of them seen only once. Per germline, CDR1 MNHEY and CDR2 SVGAGI. The CDR3 consists of 15 residues. V was trimmed by 2 bases and J by 3 bases, leaving 13 bases between them. As for treatment: approximately 18 received Ad26.COV2.S at low or high dose, single or two shots; about 5 received placebo; per-sample allocation not given. Following the first vaccine or placebo injection, samples were taken on day 63.

The genes are TRBV6-5 and TRBJ1-1; D is perhaps TRBD1 (6 bases). This material consisted of peripheral blood, taken in a trial of Ad26.COV2.S vaccine versus placebo. The TCR originated in a person aged 18 to 65 who received the Ad26.COV2.S COVID-19 vaccine or a placebo. The CDR3 DNA is TGTGCCAGCAGTTACGCCGGGACAAAAGACACTGAAGCTTTCTTT. Translation gives CASSYAGTKDTEAFF.